This T cell receptor (beta chain) was retrieved from a study of blood T cells in healthy people across ages. A sample-barcoded 5' primer and a J-beta primer mix were used in a second PCR of about 6 to 11 cycles. Per sample, CDR3-containing paired-end reads numbered at least 2.5 million. Each CDR3 protein is one row after TCRdb ran MiXCR on the 5' RACE reads. Among about 1.5 million distinct CDR3 sequences, 35% to 45% were seen once, and the ten largest hold approximately 4%. Study-level findings and limits: Roughly linear age-related decline in beta diversity appeared, significant by age 40. A strong correlation between TCR beta diversity and naive T cell percentage was seen.

About this clonotype: What it recognizes is unknown.

V was pared by 3 bases and J by 8 bases, with 10 bases of the junction left unmatched. The CDR3 has 14 residues. Per germline, CDR1 GTSNPN and CDR2 SVGIG (reference sequence). The receptor's source is a woman aged 18-29 years in good health. The specimen was blood. The V and J genes are TRBV30 and TRBJ2-1, with 7 bases fitting TRBD1. The CDR3 region is CAWRGMTGTDEQFF. CDR3 bases: TGTGCCTGGAGGGGAATGACAGGGACGGATGAGCAGTTCTTC.